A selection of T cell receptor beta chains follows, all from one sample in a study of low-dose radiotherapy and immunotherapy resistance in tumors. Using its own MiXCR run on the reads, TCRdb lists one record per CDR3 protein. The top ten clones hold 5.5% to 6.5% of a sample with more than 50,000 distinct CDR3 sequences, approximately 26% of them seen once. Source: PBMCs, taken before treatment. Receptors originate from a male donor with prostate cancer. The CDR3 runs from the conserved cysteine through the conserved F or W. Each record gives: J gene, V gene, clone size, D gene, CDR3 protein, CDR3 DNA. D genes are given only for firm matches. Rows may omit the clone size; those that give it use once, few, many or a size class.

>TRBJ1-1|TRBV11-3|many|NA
CASSSGGTEAFF
TGTGCCAGCAGCTCTGGGGGGACTGAAGCTTTCTTT
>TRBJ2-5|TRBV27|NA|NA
CASSFRGATQYF
TGTGCCAGCAGTTTCCGGGGAGCAACCCAGTACTTC
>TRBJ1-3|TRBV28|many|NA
CASRASGGGYTIYF
TGTGCCAGCAGAGCTTCGGGGGGGGGATACACCATATATTTT
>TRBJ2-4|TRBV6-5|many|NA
CASRKYYLPGAKNIQYF
TGTGCCAGCAGAAAGTATTACCTCCCTGGGGCCAAAAACATTCAGTACTTC
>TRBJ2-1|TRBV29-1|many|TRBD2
CSVKAGGGYNEQFF
TGCAGCGTCAAAGCGGGAGGGGGTTACAATGAGCAGTTCTTC
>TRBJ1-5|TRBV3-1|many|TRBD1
CASSQGAGGSGQPQHF
TGTGCCAGCAGCCAAGGTGCAGGGGGCTCTGGACAGCCCCAGCATTTT
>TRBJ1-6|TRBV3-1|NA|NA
CASSPGTNNSPLHF
TGTGCCAGCAGTCCAGGAACGAATAATTCACCCCTCCACTTT
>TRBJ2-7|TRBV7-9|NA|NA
CASSLIHYEQYF
TGTGCCAGCAGCCTGATTCATTACGAGCAGTACTTC
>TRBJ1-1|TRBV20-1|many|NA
CSARDKGFTEAFF
TGCAGTGCTAGAGATAAGGGCTTCACTGAAGCTTTCTTT
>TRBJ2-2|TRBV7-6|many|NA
CASSSARLAQWTGELFF
TGTGCCAGCAGCTCCGCCCGGCTAGCCCAATGGACCGGGGAGCTGTTTTTT
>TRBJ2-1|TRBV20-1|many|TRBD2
CSARVAGAAYNEQFF
TGCAGTGCTAGAGTAGCGGGAGCAGCCTACAATGAGCAGTTCTTC
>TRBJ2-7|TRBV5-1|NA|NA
CASRLAPTGSSYEQYF
TGCGCCAGCAGGCTGGCCCCAACTGGGAGCTCCTACGAGCAGTACTTC
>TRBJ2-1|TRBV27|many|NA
CASSTYNEQFF
TGTGCCAGCAGTACCTACAATGAGCAGTTCTTC
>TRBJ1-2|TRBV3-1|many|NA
CASSQLYGYTF
TGTGCCAGCAGCCAACTCTATGGCTACACCTTC
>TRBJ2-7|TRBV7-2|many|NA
CASSLWRDEQYF
TGTGCCAGCAGCTTATGGCGAGACGAGCAGTACTTC
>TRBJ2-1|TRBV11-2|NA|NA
CASSSLRVSYNEQFF
TGTGCCAGCAGCTCCCTCAGGGTGTCCTACAATGAGCAGTTCTTC
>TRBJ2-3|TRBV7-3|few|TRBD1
CASSPTGGKDTQYF
TGTGCCAGCAGCCCGACAGGGGGCAAAGATACGCAGTATTTT